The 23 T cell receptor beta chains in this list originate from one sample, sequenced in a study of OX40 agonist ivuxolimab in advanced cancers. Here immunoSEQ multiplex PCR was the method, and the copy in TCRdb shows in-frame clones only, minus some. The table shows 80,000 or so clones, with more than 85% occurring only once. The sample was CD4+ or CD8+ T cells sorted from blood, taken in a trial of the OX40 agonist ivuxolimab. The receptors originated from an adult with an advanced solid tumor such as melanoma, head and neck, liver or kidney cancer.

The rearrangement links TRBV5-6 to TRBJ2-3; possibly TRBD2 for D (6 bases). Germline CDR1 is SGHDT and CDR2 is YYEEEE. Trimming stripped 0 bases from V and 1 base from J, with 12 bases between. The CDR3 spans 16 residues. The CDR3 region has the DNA TGTGCCAGCAGCTTGGACGGGACGGGGGGCACAGATACGCAGTATTTT. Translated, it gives CASSLDGTGGTDTQYF.

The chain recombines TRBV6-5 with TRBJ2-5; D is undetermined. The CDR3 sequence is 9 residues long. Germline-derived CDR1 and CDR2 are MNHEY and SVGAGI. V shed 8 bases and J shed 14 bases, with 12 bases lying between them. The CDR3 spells CASGVPLYF. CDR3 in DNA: TGTGCCAGCGGGGTCCCTCTATACTTC.

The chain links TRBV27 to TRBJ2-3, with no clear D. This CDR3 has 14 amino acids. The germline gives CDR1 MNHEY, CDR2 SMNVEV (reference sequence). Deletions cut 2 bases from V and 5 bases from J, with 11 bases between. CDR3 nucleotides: TGTGCCAGCAGTTTACCAGCCCTCGGAGATACGCAGTATTTT. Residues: CASSLPALGDTQYF.

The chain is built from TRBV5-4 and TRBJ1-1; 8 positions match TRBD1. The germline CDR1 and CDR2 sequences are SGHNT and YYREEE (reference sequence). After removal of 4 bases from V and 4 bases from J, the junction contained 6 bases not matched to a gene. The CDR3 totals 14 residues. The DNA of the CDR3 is TGTGCCAGCAGCGGCAGGGGGCTGGGCACTGAAGCTTTCTTT. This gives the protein CASSGRGLGTEAFF.

CDR3 DNA: TGTGCCAGCAGTTTAGGAGGGGGCTACGCCACGCAGTATTTT. This translates into CASSLGGGYATQYF. This chain links TRBV27 with TRBJ2-3, with D maybe TRBD1 (7 bases). The germline gives CDR1 MNHEY, CDR2 SMNVEV (reference sequence). Trimming stripped 2 bases from V and 9 bases from J, with 15 bases between. The CDR3 loop spans 14 amino acids.

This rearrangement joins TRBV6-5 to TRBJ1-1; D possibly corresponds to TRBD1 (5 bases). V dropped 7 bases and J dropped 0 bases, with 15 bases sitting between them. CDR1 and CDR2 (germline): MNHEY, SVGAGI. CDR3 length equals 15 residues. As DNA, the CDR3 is TGTGCCAGCACCTCCCGGGACGGTTTGAACACTGAAGCTTTCTTT. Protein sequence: CASTSRDGLNTEAFF.

The chain's CDR3 is CASSLASVDEQFF. The CDR3 DNA reads TGTGCCAGCAGCTTGGCTAGCGTTGATGAGCAGTTCTTC. The chain links TRBV5-6 to TRBJ2-1, with TRBD2 as a possible D gene (6 bases). The CDR3 extends over 13 amino acids. Germline assignment: CDR1 SGHDT and CDR2 YYEEEE. The V end lost 0 bases, the J end lost 8 bases, and 9 bases lay between the germline ends. Full variable domain (missing parts from reference TRBV5-6 and TRBJ2-1): DAGVTQSPTHLIKTRGQQVTLRCSPKSGHDTVSWYQQALGQGPQFIFQYYEEEERQRGNFPDRFSGHQFPNYSSELNVNALLLGDSALYLCASSLASVDEQFFGPGTRLTVL.

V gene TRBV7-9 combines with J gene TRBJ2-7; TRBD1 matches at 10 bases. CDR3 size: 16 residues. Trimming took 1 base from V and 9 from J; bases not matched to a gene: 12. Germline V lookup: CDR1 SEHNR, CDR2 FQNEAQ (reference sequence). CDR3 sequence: CASSLDRQGAIAGQYF. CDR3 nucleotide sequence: TGTGCCAGCAGCTTAGACAGACAGGGGGCAATAGCAGGGCAGTACTTC.

As DNA, the CDR3 is TGTGCCAGCAGTTTAGGGGAGACTGAAGCTTTCTTT. Translated, it gives CASSLGETEAFF. The chain employs TRBV6-5 and TRBJ1-1; D is possibly TRBD1 (5 bases). V was cut by 4 bases and J by 5 bases, with 8 bases left in between. The CDR3 has 12 residues. Per germline, CDR1 MNHEY and CDR2 SVGAGI.

The CDR3 nucleotides are TGTGCCAGCAGTTTAGAGGAGTCAAAGGGCTACACCTTC. It codes for CASSLEESKGYTF. V usage is TRBV27 and J usage is TRBJ1-2; no clear D. CDR3 size: 13 residues. The germline V gene encodes CDR1 MNHEY and CDR2 SMNVEV (reference sequence). Trimming removed 2 bases from V and 8 bases from J, with 12 bases in between.

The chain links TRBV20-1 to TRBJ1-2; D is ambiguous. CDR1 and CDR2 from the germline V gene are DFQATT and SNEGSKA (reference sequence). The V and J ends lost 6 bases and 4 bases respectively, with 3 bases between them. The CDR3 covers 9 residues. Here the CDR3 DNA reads TGCAGTGCGATCTATGGCTACACCTTC. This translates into CSAIYGYTF.

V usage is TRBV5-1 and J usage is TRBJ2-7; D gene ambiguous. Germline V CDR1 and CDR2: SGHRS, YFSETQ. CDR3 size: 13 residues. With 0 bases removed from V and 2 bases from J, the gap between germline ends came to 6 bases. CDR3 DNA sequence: TGCGCCAGCAGCTTGGCCGGCACCTACGAGCAGTACTTC. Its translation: CASSLAGTYEQYF.

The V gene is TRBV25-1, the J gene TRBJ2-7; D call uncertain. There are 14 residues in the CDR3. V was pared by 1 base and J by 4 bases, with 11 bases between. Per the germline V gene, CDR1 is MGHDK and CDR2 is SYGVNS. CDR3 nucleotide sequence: TGTGCCAGCAGTGAATCCAGAAATCCTTACGAGCAGTACTTC. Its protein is CASSESRNPYEQYF.

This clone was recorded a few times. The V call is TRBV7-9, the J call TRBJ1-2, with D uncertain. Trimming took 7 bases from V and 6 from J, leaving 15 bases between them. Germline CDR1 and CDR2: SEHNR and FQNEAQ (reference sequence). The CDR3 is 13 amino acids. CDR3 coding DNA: TGTGCCAGCACCCTGAGCCATTTGGATGGCTACACCTTC. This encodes CASTLSHLDGYTF.

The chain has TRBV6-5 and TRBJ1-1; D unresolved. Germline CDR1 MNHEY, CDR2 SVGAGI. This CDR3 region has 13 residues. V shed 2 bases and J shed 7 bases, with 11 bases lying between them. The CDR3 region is CASSYGQSLEAFF. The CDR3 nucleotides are TGTGCCAGCAGTTACGGCCAATCTCTTGAAGCTTTCTTT.

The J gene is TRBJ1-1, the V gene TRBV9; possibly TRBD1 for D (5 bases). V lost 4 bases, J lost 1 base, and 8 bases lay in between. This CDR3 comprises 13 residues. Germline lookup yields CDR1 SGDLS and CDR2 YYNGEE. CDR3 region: CASSPQGNTEAFF. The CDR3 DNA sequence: TGTGCCAGCAGCCCCCAGGGGAACACTGAAGCTTTCTTT.

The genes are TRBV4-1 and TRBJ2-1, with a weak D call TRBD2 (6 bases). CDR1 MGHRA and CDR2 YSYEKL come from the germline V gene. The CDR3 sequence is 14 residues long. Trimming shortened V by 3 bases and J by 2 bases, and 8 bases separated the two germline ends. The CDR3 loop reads CASSHGGTYNEQFF. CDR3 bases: TGCGCCAGCAGCCATGGCGGGACCTACAATGAGCAGTTCTTC.

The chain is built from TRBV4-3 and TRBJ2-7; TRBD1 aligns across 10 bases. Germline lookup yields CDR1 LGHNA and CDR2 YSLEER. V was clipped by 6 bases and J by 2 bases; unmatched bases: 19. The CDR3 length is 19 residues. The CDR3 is CASRDPPLNPGQGPYEQYF. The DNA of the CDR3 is TGCGCCAGCAGGGACCCCCCCCTAAATCCGGGACAGGGGCCCTACGAGCAGTACTTC.

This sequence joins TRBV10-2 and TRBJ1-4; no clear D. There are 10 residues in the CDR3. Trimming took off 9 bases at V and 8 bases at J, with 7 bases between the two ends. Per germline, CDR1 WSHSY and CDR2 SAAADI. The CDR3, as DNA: TGCGCCAGGGAGTGGGAAAAACTGTTTTTT. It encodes CAREWEKLFF.

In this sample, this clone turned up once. The CDR3 loop is CASSSNPGTPSSYNEQFF. The CDR3 DNA follows: TGCGCCAGCAGCTCGAACCCCGGGACACCGAGCTCCTACAATGAGCAGTTCTTC. The gene calls are TRBV5-1 and TRBJ2-1, with D possibly matching TRBD1 (6 bases). This CDR3 comprises 18 residues. Trimming removed 3 bases at V and 0 bases at J, with 19 bases between. Germline CDR1 SGHRS, CDR2 YFSETQ. The whole variable domain, filled in from reference TRBV5-1 and TRBJ2-1, reads KAGVTQTPRYLIKTRGQQVTLSCSPISGHRSVSWYQQTPGQGLQFLFEYFSETQRNKGNFPGRFSGRQFSNSRSEMNVSTLELGDSALYLCASSSNPGTPSSYNEQFFGPGTRLTVL.

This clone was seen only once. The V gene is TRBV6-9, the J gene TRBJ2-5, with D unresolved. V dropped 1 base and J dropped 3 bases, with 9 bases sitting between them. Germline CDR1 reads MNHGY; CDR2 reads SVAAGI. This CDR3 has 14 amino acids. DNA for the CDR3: TGTGCCAGCAGTTATTTCCGACCAGAAGAGACCCAGTACTTC. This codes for CASSYFRPEETQYF.

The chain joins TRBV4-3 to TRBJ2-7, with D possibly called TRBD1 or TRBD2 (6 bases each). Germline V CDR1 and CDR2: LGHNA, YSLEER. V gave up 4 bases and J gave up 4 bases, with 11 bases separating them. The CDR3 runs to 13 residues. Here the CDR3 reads CASSPLGGYEQYF. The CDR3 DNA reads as TGCGCCAGCAGCCCCCTAGGGGGGTACGAGCAGTACTTC.

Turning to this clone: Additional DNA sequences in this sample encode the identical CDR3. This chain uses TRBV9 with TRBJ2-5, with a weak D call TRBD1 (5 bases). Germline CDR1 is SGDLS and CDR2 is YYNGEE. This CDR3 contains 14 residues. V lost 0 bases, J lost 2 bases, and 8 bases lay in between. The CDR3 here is CASSVGGTQETQYF. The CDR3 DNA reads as TGTGCCAGCAGCGTAGGGGGCACACAAGAGACCCAGTACTTC. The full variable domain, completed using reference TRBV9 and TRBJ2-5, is DSGVTQTPKHLITATGQRVTLRCSPRSGDLSVYWYQQSLDQGLQFLIQYYNGEERAKGNILERFSAQQFPDLHSELNLSSLELGDSALYFCASSVGGTQETQYFGPGTRLLVL.